This T cell receptor (beta chain) emerged from a study of beta chain features in type 1 diabetes. Sequenced material consisted of expressed TCRB transcripts (all of the isolated RNA was reverse transcribed). Measured with immunoSEQ multiplex PCR; TCRdb has only the in-frame clones, and not every one. The sample contains about 360,000 clones, approximately 12% of which appear only once. In its sample, this clone was seen a few times. Trimming at V came to 3 bases and at J to 6 bases, leaving 3 bases not matched to a gene. The CDR3 has 12 residues. CDR1 and CDR2 from the germline V gene are GTSNPN and SVGIG (reference sequence).

The V call is TRBV30, the J call TRBJ2-5, with TRBD1 identical over 8 bases. This clonotype originated in a man between 18 and 29 years old in good health. Sequences were obtained from naive CD4+ T cells from blood. CDR3 in DNA: TGTGCCTGGAGGACAGGGGTGAAGACCCAGTACTTC. It translates to CAWRTGVKTQYF.